What follows describes a single T cell receptor beta chain. Antigen unknown. CDR3 length: 15 residues. Germline trimming cut 5 bases from V and 6 bases from J; bases unmatched to any gene: 8. Germline values: CDR1 LNHDA, CDR2 SQIVND (reference sequence). The data were taken from a study of T cells in Graves' hyperthyroidism and ophthalmopathy. Study-level results: The majority of expanded thyroid clonotypes above 0.001 also appeared in blood.

The source material, RNA transcripts, was used to amplify TCR beta CDR3 regions. Primed by the HTBI set, a first-round RT-PCR was run on the TCR CDR3. TCRdb analysed the multiplex PCR reads with MiXCR anew, one entry per CDR3 protein. The repertoire holds approximately 690,000 distinct CDR3 sequences, around 13% seen once, with under 15% in the top ten. The receptor was derived from a woman aged 45-65 years with Graves' ophthalmopathy. Sequencing used blood. The chain uses TRBV19 and TRBJ2-7; 12 bases are a match to TRBD1. CDR3 nucleotides: TGTGCCAGTAGTCCAACCCGGGACAGGGGGCCCGAGCAGTACTTC. The encoded protein is CASSPTRDRGPEQYF.